This is a list of T cell receptor beta chains from one sample in a study of T cell changes during pregnancy in multiple sclerosis. Only in-frame clones appear in the TCRdb table, and some are missing; sequencing was by immunoSEQ multiplex PCR. This sample has about 60,000 clones; over 75% occur once, and the top ten carry roughly 0.85%. The sequences come from peripheral blood, collected before pregnancy. The source of these receptors is a female donor with multiple sclerosis, enrolled in a pregnancy study. Both conserved end residues are part of each CDR3. Fields, in order: J gene, V gene, D gene, clone size, CDR3 protein, CDR3 DNA. The D gene is left open where the match is weak. The size field is filled for only some rows; it gives once, few, many or a size class.

TRBJ2-7 TRBV5-8 TRBD1 NA CASSLDRASYEQYF TGTGCCAGCAGCCTGGACAGGGCGTCCTACGAGCAGTACTTC
TRBJ1-2 TRBV14 NA NA CASSQDSRVRYGYTF TGTGCCAGCAGCCAAGATTCCAGGGTTCGATATGGCTACACCTTC
TRBJ2-2 TRBV19 NA NA CASSTRVGGGELFF TGTGCCAGTAGTACCCGTGTAGGAGGCGGGGAGCTGTTTTTT
TRBJ2-7 TRBV4-2 TRBD1 few CASSQDYRGSYEQYF TGTGCCAGCAGCCAAGACTACAGGGGATCCTACGAGCAGTACTTC
TRBJ1-1 TRBV6-4 TRBD1 NA CASRAGGEAFF TGTGCCAGCAGGGCAGGGGGAGAAGCTTTCTTT
TRBJ2-7 TRBV6-5 NA once CASSYSNRPGPYEQYF TGTGCCAGCAGTTACTCGAATCGTCCAGGGCCCTACGAGCAGTACTTC
TRBJ1-2 TRBV18 NA once CASSSGGSLYGYTF TGTGCCAGCTCATCGGGGGGGAGCCTCTATGGCTACACCTTC
TRBJ2-5 TRBV4-2 TRBD2 NA CASSQDRGGDQETQYF TGTGCCAGCAGCCAAGACCGCGGGGGGGACCAAGAGACCCAGTACTTC
TRBJ2-1 TRBV9 NA NA CASSPPRRGLYNEQFF TGTGCCAGCAGCCCCCCCCGTCGGGGGTTGTACAATGAGCAGTTCTTC
TRBJ1-4 TRBV4-1 NA NA CASSRSRQLLGEKLFF TGCGCCAGCAGCCGCTCCCGACAGTTGTTGGGGGAAAAACTGTTTTTT
TRBJ1-2 TRBV2 TRBD1 NA CASSLPGQGMGGYTF TGTGCCAGCAGTCTACCGGGACAGGGGATGGGGGGCTACACCTTC
TRBJ2-7 TRBV4-3 TRBD1 NA CASSPWTGNYEQYF TGCGCCAGCAGCCCCTGGACAGGCAATTACGAGCAGTACTTC
TRBJ2-5 TRBV7-2 TRBD1 once CASSLAHGQGQETQYF TGTGCCAGCAGCTTAGCGCACGGACAGGGGCAAGAGACCCAGTACTTC
TRBJ1-4 TRBV6-1 NA NA CASSESGLRGEKLFF TGTGCCAGCAGTGAGTCAGGCCTAAGGGGTGAAAAACTGTTTTTT
TRBJ1-2 TRBV4-3 TRBD1 NA CASSQVSGTGLYGYTF TGCGCCAGCAGCCAAGTTTCCGGGACAGGGCTATATGGCTACACCTTC
TRBJ2-5 TRBV6-5 NA once CASSYSQVQETQYF TGTGCCAGCAGTTACTCGCAGGTCCAAGAGACCCAGTACTTC
TRBJ2-1 TRBV29-1 NA NA CSVEDPGVSSYNEQFF TGCAGCGTTGAAGATCCAGGGGTGAGCTCCTACAATGAGCAGTTCTTC
TRBJ1-5 TRBV6-1 NA NA CASSEVTETQPQHF TGTGCCAGCAGTGAAGTAACGGAGACTCAGCCCCAGCATTTT
TRBJ1-1 TRBV7-9 NA NA CASSFYPGAFF TGTGCCAGCAGCTTCTACCCTGGAGCTTTCTTT
TRBJ2-2 TRBV6-1 NA NA CASSEAGGTTGELFF TGTGCCAGCAGTGAAGCGGGCGGGACGACCGGGGAGCTGTTTTTT
TRBJ1-3 TRBV10-3 TRBD1 NA CAISERPGTGGSGNTIYF TGTGCCATCAGTGAGAGGCCCGGGACAGGGGGCTCTGGAAACACCATATATTTT
TRBJ1-1 TRBV7-9 TRBD1 few CASSPPDRGTEAFF TGTGCCAGCAGCCCCCCCGACAGGGGCACTGAAGCTTTCTTT
TRBJ2-7 TRBV4-2 TRBD1 NA CASSQVRQGAYEQYF TGTGCCAGCAGCCAAGTAAGACAGGGGGCCTACGAGCAGTACTTC
TRBJ1-5 TRBV25-1 NA once CASSVGSSNQPQHF TGTGCCAGCAGTGTTGGCAGTAGCAATCAGCCCCAGCATTTT
TRBJ1-5 TRBV4-3 TRBD1 NA CASSQGLGQANQPQHF TGCGCCAGCAGCCAAGGCCTGGGACAGGCGAATCAGCCCCAGCATTTT
TRBJ1-1 TRBV5-6 NA once CASSPPGERNTEAFF TGTGCCAGCAGCCCGCCCGGGGAGAGGAACACTGAAGCTTTCTTT
TRBJ1-6 TRBV13 TRBD1 NA CASSLGLRGQGNSPLHF TGTGCCAGCAGCTTAGGCCTAAGGGGACAGGGGAACTCACCCCTCCACTTT
TRBJ2-7 TRBV2 NA NA CASSTDRGGSGEQYF TGTGCCAGCAGTACCGACAGGGGAGGGTCTGGGGAGCAGTACTTC
TRBJ1-2 TRBV6-6 TRBD1 NA CASSYRQGGYGYTF TGTGCCAGCAGTTATCGACAGGGAGGCTATGGCTACACCTTC
TRBJ2-7 TRBV10-3 NA NA CAVGGYEQYF TGTGCCGTAGGCGGTTACGAGCAGTACTTC
TRBJ1-2 TRBV7-9 NA NA CASSVRLTFKDLDGYTF TGTGCCAGCAGCGTAAGATTGACTTTCAAAGACCTAGATGGCTACACCTTC
TRBJ2-4 TRBV7-6 NA NA CASSAGWGNIQYF TGTGCCAGCAGCGCGGGTTGGGGAAACATTCAGTACTTC
TRBJ1-4 TRBV13 NA NA CASSFSEKLFF TGTGCCAGCAGCTTCAGTGAAAAACTGTTTTTT
TRBJ1-1 TRBV5-8 NA once CASIVGGGTEAFF TGTGCCAGCATCGTTGGGGGGGGCACTGAAGCTTTCTTT
TRBJ1-1 TRBV30 NA NA CAWSGGWEARGNTEAFF TGTGCCTGGAGTGGGGGATGGGAGGCAAGAGGGAACACTGAAGCTTTCTTT
TRBJ1-1 TRBV30 TRBD1 once CAGTRLRTGGFMNTEAFF TGTGCCGGGACCAGACTTAGGACAGGGGGTTTCATGAACACTGAAGCTTTCTTT
TRBJ1-4 TRBV19 TRBD1 NA CASSMDRRNEKLFF TGTGCCAGTAGTATGGACAGGCGGAATGAAAAACTGTTTTTT
TRBJ2-3 TRBV4-2 TRBD2 NA CASSQGLAGGTDTQYF TGTGCCAGCAGCCAAGGACTAGCGGGGGGCACAGATACGCAGTATTTT
TRBJ2-2 TRBV6-6 TRBD2 NA CASSLTPGLGSGELFF TGTGCCAGCAGTTTAACGCCGGGACTAGGTTCCGGGGAGCTGTTTTTT
TRBJ1-2 TRBV30 NA few CAWSEDTFYGYTF TGTGCCTGGAGTGAGGACACCTTCTATGGCTACACCTTC
TRBJ2-7 TRBV7-9 NA NA CASSLPRPDEQYF TGTGCCAGCAGCTTACCTCGTCCGGACGAGCAGTACTTC
TRBJ2-1 TRBV19 NA once CASSTRRAGYNEQFF TGTGCCAGTAGTACCCGTCGGGCGGGATACAATGAGCAGTTCTTC
TRBJ1-2 TRBV5-5 NA NA CASSLEPSRGYGYTF TGTGCCAGCAGCTTGGAACCCTCTAGGGGCTATGGCTACACCTTC
TRBJ2-7 TRBV19 TRBD1 NA CASSPGQVEQYF TGTGCCAGTAGTCCCGGACAGGTCGAGCAGTACTTC
TRBJ2-4 TRBV6-1 TRBD2 NA CASSESASGGINIQYF TGTGCCAGCAGTGAGTCGGCTAGCGGGGGGATTAACATTCAGTACTTC
TRBJ2-1 TRBV6-1 NA NA CASSEGRTYNEQFF TGTGCCAGCAGTGAAGGGCGGACCTACAATGAGCAGTTCTTC
TRBJ1-2 TRBV2 TRBD1 NA CASSEARGHYYGYTF TGTGCCAGCAGTGAAGCTAGGGGGCATTACTATGGCTACACCTTC
TRBJ2-7 TRBV4-1 NA NA CASSPEQSNYEQYF TGCGCCAGCTCCCCCGAACAGTCGAACTACGAGCAGTACTTC
TRBJ2-1 TRBV30 NA NA CAWSVLPGLGYNEQFF TGTGCCTGGAGTGTCCTTCCGGGATTAGGCTACAATGAGCAGTTCTTC
TRBJ1-3 TRBV6-5 NA NA CASSPIWGAGNTIYF TGTGCCAGCAGTCCCATTTGGGGGGCTGGAAACACCATATATTTT